Listed below are T cell receptor beta chains from one sample, sequenced in a study of blood T cell repertoires in COVID-19. The method was immunoSEQ multiplex PCR; TCRdb's version includes in-frame clones alone and lacks a portion of them. The sample lists 150,000 to 200,000 clones, approximately 93% occurring once. Input material: peripheral blood. These TCRs come from a woman aged 55-70 years with COVID-19, enrolled during active disease. The CDR3 runs from the conserved cysteine through the conserved F or W. D genes are given only for firm matches. A clone size is listed for some rows: how often the clone was seen (once, few, many), or a class if it is expanded.

cdr3_length v_call d_call clone_size cdr3_aa
18 TRBV7-2 . . CASSLGPGKFFVDTEAFF
14 TRBV5-4 TRBD1 . CASSYRDRDSPLHF
14 TRBV6-2/TRBV6-3 . once CASSYLQSYNEQFF
12 TRBV28 . . CASIQPGDLAFF
13 TRBV29-1 . . CSVRTRMNTEAFF
15 TRBV6-5 . . CASSSPGLSNYGYTF
13 TRBV9 . . CASSPDSRTEAFF
14 TRBV4-1 . . CASSQASANEKLFF
15 TRBV5-6 TRBD1 . CASSLAETRDRGISF
14 TRBV4-3 . once CASSPHFRENEQFF
12 TRBV5-1 . few CASSISSYEQYF
16 TRBV19 . . CASSPVGVSYGNTIYF
12 TRBV5-1 . . CASSLLNEKLFF
12 TRBV15 TRBD1 . CATRGQGYGYTF
14 TRBV7-2 . . CASKTDTYNEKLFF
13 TRBV27 . . CASSARVTGELFF
14 TRBV7-2 . . CASSQQLSNQPQHF
18 TRBV19 TRBD2 . CASSKILAGEIGSYEQYF
15 TRBV5-1 . . CASSSLEGNTGELFF
16 TRBV6-2/TRBV6-3 . . CASSYSVSGGNTEAFF
18 TRBV9 TRBD1 . CASSVASQGGFSGNTIYF
11 TRBV5-1 . . CASSRNTEAFF
14 TRBV10-3 TRBD2 . CATGTSWATDTQYF
16 TRBV24-1 . . CATSVVGSPYNYGYTF
15 TRBV5-1 . once CASSKLGSTNEKLFF
17 TRBV7-3 . . CASSLISVWGLGNEQFF
16 TRBV19 TRBD1 once CASVRRDRGAGNTIYF
16 TRBV5-1 . . CASSGRDGSLNEKLFF